These 4 T cell receptor beta chains share one sample of origin, sequenced in a study of neurological immune-mediated disorders. TCRdb analysed the 5' RACE reads with MiXCR anew, one entry per CDR3 protein. The sample contains 30,000 to 50,000 distinct CDR3 sequences, approximately 7% of which appear only once. Input material: CD4+ T cells from blood. These receptors were obtained from a man aged 50-59 years in good health.

This clonotype has a count of ten or more. The chain recombines TRBV20-1 with TRBJ2-1, with TRBD2 identical over 9 bases. This CDR3 is 16 amino acids long. From germline, CDR1 is DFQATT and CDR2 SNEGSKA (reference sequence). J gave up 7 bases and V 3 bases, and 13 bases lay outside the gene matches. CDR3 sequence reads: CSASKPSGVIGNEQFF. CDR3 bases: TGCAGTGCTAGTAAGCCTAGCGGGGTCATCGGGAATGAGCAGTTCTTC.

This chain uses TRBV5-6 with TRBJ1-3; D is possibly TRBD1 (5 bases). Trimming took 5 bases from V and 0 from J, leaving 12 bases between them. CDR1 and CDR2 from the germline V gene are SGHDT and YYEEEE. The CDR3 sequence is 15 residues long. In DNA, the CDR3 is TGTGCCAGCAGTTCTAGGGACGGCTCTGGAAACACCATATATTTT. This codes for CASSSRDGSGNTIYF.

This clonotype has only a few counts. The J gene is TRBJ2-7, the V gene TRBV25-1; 7 nucleotides line up with TRBD2. V shed 5 bases, J shed 0 bases, and the junction held 7 bases outside the gene matches. The CDR3 runs 15 residues. Germline V gene sequence: CDR1 MGHDK, CDR2 SYGVNS. CDR3 in amino acids: CASSPTSANSYEQYF. The CDR3 DNA is TGTGCCAGCAGTCCTACTAGCGCTAACTCCTACGAGCAGTACTTC.

The sample holds many counts of this clonotype. This chain links TRBV20-1 with TRBJ2-2; D is possibly TRBD1 or TRBD2 (5 bases each). CDR3 length: 15 residues. Germline V lookup: CDR1 DFQATT, CDR2 SNEGSKA (reference sequence). V was pared by 5 bases and J by 1 base, with 14 bases between. CDR3 amino acids: CSAGGGTGNTGELFF. The CDR3 coding sequence is TGCAGTGCTGGTGGTGGGACGGGGAACACCGGGGAGCTGTTTTTT.